These 6 T cell receptor beta chains were all obtained from the same sample, sequenced in a study of early T cells in non-severe SARS-CoV-2 infection (dated by TCRdb to the early 2020s). The library was built by means of 5' RACE. The sample was run on a NextSeq 500. Clones were called with MiXCR by TCRdb after fastp trimmed the public reads at Q25, and only in-frame beta chains were retained. Each CDR3 protein gets just one entry, which takes the most common genes and DNA from the rows behind it. The sample yields 25,000 to 35,000 distinct CDR3 sequences; around 4.6% were counted once. The ten largest clonotypes hold over 9.5% of the sample. Sequencing was performed on whole blood. These receptors were obtained from an adult who was a healthcare worker with PCR-confirmed SARS-CoV-2 infection or an uninfected control (not recorded which).

This clonotype was picked up many times. The chain is built from TRBV10-3 and TRBJ1-2; 9 bases are a match to TRBD1. Losses at the gene ends were 4 bases for V and 4 bases for J; bases not matched to a gene: 4. CDR1 ENHRY and CDR2 SYGVKD come from the germline V gene. The CDR3 runs 14 residues. The chain's CDR3 is CAISGQGESYGYTF. The DNA for the CDR3 is TGTGCCATCAGTGGACAGGGGGAGAGCTATGGCTACACCTTC.

This clonotype was detected many times. CDR3 nucleotide sequence: TGTGCCAGCAGCTTAGGACAGGGTCTACTCTCAGTTGCTGGCTACACCTTC. It is translated as CASSLGQGLLSVAGYTF. This chain connects TRBV7-9 to TRBJ1-2, with 7 nucleotides matching TRBD1. The trim removed 1 base at V and 7 bases at J, leaving 15 bases unmatched. The CDR3 sequence is 17 residues long. Germline V gives CDR1 SEHNR, CDR2 FQNEAQ (reference sequence).

This clonotype showed up many times. The genes are TRBV10-3 and TRBJ2-6; 7 bases are shared with TRBD1. Losses at the gene ends were 6 bases for V and 0 bases for J; bases not matched to a gene: 5. Germline CDR1 is ENHRY and CDR2 is SYGVKD. The CDR3 spans 16 residues. The CDR3 loop is CAIRGDRDSGANVLTF. The DNA of the CDR3 is TGTGCCATCAGAGGGGACAGAGACTCTGGGGCCAACGTCCTGACTTTC.

This clonotype has ten or more counts. V and J are TRBV20-1 and TRBJ2-1, with a weak D call TRBD2 (5 bases). Trimming removed 3 bases from V and 1 base from J, with 7 bases in between. CDR3 length: 13 residues. CDR1 is DFQATT, CDR2 SNEGSKA, per germline (reference sequence). CDR3 amino acids: CSASRGSYNEQFF. The CDR3 DNA sequence: TGCAGTGCTAGCCGGGGATCCTACAATGAGCAGTTCTTC.

This clonotype has ten or more counts. The chain recombines TRBV25-1 with TRBJ2-7, with D tentatively TRBD1 or TRBD2 (6 bases each). V was pared by 9 bases and J by 8 bases, with 11 bases between. Per the germline V gene, CDR1 is MGHDK and CDR2 is SYGVNS. This CDR3 has 10 residues. Written as DNA, the CDR3 is TGTGCCAGTAGAGGGGGGAAGCAGTACTTC. Residues: CASRGGKQYF.

This clonotype has at least ten counts. The chain links TRBV6-5 to TRBJ2-1, with D possibly TRBD2 on 6 matching bases. Trimming shortened V by 5 bases and J by 5 bases, and 16 bases separated the two germline ends. This CDR3 is built from 15 residues. Germline-derived CDR1 and CDR2 are MNHEY and SVGAGI. CDR3 coding DNA: TGTGCCAGCAGTCAAATACCGGGACTCCACAATGAGCAGTTCTTC. It encodes CASSQIPGLHNEQFF.